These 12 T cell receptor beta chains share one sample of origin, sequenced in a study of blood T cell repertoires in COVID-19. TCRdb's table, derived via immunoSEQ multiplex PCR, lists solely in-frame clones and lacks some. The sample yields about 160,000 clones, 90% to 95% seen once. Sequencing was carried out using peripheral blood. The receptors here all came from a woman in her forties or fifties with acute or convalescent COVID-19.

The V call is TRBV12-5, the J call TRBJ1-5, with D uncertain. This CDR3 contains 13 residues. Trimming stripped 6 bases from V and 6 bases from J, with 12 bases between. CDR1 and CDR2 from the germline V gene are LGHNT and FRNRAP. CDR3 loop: CASGSSEGQPQHF. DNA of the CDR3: TGTGCTAGTGGCTCGTCGGAGGGTCAGCCCCAGCATTTT.

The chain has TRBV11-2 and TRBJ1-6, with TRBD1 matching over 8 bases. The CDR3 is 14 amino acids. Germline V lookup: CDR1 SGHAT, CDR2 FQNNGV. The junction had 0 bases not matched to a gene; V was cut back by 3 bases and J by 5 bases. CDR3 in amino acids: CASSLTGDNSPLHF. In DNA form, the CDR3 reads TGTGCCAGCAGCTTGACAGGGGATAATTCACCCCTCCACTTT. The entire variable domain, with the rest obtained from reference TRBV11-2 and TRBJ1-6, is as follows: EAGVAQSPRYKIIEKRQSVAFWCNPISGHATLYWYQQILGQGPKLLIQFQNNGVVDDSQLPKDRFSAERLKGVDSTLKIQPAKLEDSAVYLCASSLTGDNSPLHFGNGTRLTVT.

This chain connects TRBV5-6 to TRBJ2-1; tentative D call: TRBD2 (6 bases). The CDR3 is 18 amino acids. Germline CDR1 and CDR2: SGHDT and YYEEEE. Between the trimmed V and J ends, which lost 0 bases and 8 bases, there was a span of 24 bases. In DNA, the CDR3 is TGTGCCAGCAGCTTGGGGGTTAGGGACCGAGAGTGGAGGGATGAGCAGTTCTTC. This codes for CASSLGVRDREWRDEQFF.

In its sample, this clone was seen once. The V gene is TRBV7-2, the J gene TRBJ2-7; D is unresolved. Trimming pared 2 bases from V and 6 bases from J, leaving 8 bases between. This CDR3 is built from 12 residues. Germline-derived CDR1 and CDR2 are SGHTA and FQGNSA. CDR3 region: CASSLQVSEQYF. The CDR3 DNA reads TGTGCCAGCAGCTTACAGGTTTCCGAGCAGTACTTC.

The CDR3: CASSSGTGYNGEQYF. The CDR3, as DNA: TGTGCCAGCAGTTCCGGGACAGGGTATAACGGCGAGCAGTACTTC. This rearrangement joins TRBV27 to TRBJ2-7; TRBD1 aligns across 9 bases. J lost 6 bases, V lost 4 bases, and 10 bases had no gene match. Germline-derived CDR1 and CDR2 are MNHEY and SMNVEV (reference sequence). The CDR3 runs to 15 residues.

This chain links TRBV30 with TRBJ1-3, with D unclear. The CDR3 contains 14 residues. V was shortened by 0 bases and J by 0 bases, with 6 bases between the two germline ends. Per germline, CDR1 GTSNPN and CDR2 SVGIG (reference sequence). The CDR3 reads CAWSVSSSGNTIYF. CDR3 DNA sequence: TGTGCCTGGAGTGTATCTAGCTCTGGAAACACCATATATTTT.

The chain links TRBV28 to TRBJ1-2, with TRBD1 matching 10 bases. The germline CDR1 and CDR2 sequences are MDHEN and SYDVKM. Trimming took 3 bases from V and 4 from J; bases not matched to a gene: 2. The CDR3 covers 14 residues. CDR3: CASSLWTGGYGYTF. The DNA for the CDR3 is TGTGCCAGCAGTTTGTGGACAGGGGGCTATGGCTACACCTTC.

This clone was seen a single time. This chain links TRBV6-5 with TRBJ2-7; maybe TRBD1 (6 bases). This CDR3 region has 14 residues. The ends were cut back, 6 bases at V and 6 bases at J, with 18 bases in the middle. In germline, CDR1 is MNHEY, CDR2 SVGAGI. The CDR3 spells CASSPSGRGAEQYF. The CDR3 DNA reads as TGTGCCAGCAGCCCGTCTGGCAGGGGTGCCGAGCAGTACTTC.

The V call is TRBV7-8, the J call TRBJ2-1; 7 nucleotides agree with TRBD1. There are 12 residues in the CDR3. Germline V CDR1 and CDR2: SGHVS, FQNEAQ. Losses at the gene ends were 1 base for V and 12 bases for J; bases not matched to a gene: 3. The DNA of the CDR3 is TGTGCCAGCAGCTTAGTCCCAGGGGGGCAGTTCTTC. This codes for CASSLVPGGQFF.

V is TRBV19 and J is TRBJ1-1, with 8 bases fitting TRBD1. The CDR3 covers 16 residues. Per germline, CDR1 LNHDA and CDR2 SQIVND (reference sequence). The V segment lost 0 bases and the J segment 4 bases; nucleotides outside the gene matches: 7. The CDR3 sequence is CASSIDPTGVSTEAFF. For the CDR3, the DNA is TGTGCCAGTAGTATAGATCCGACAGGGGTCAGCACTGAAGCTTTCTTT.

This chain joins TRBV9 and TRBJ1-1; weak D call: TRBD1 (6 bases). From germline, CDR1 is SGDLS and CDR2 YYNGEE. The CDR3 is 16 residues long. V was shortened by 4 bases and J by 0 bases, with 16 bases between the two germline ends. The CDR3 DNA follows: TGTGCCAGCAGCTCCCAGACAGGCTCGATGAACACTGAAGCTTTCTTT. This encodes CASSSQTGSMNTEAFF. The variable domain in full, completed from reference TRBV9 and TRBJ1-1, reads DSGVTQTPKHLITATGQRVTLRCSPRSGDLSVYWYQQSLDQGLQFLIQYYNGEERAKGNILERFSAQQFPDLHSELNLSSLELGDSALYFCASSSQTGSMNTEAFFGQGTRLTVV.

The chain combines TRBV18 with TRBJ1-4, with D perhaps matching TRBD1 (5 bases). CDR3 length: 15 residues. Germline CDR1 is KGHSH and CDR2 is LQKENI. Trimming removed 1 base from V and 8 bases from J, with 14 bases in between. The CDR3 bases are TGTGCCAGCTCACCACGGGAAGGGACTTCGGAAAAACTGTTTTTT. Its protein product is CASSPREGTSEKLFF.